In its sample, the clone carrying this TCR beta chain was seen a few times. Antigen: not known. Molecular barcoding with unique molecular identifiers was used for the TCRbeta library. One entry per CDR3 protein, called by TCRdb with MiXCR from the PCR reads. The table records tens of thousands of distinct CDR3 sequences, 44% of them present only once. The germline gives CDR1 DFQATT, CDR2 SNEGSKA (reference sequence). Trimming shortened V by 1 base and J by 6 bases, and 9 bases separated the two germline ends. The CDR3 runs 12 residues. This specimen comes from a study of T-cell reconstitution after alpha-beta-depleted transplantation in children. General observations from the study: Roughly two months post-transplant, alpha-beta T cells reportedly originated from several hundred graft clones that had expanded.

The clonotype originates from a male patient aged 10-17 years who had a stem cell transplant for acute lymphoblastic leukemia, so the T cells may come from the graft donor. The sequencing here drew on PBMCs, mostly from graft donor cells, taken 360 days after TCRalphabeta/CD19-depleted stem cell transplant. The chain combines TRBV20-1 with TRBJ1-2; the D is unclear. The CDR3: CSARGLRDGYTF. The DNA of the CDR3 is TGCAGTGCTAGAGGGTTGCGGGATGGCTACACCTTC.